Each of the 4 T cell receptor beta chains below was sequenced from the same sample in a study of PD-1 blockade in classical Hodgkin lymphoma. No patient escaped relapse after autologous stem cell transplantation, and brentuximab vedotin exposure varied. Some clones are missing from TCRdb's copy, which holds only in-frame ones; the method was immunoSEQ multiplex PCR. The data show over 20,000 clones, approximately 90% seen once. The specimen was peripheral blood mononuclear cells (PBMCs), collected at baseline. The receptors shown here come from a human donor with classical Hodgkin lymphoma.

The V and J genes are TRBV5-1 and TRBJ1-1; perhaps TRBD1 as D (6 bases). V lost 6 bases to trimming and J lost 0 bases, with 12 bases between them. The CDR3 runs to 14 residues. CDR1 is SGHRS and CDR2 is YFSETQ in the germline V gene. CDR3 in amino acids: CASTQGPMNTEAFF. CDR3 DNA sequence: TGCGCCAGCACCCAGGGGCCGATGAACACTGAAGCTTTCTTT.

V is TRBV5-5 and J is TRBJ1-3, with unresolved D. The germline V and J ends were trimmed by 1 base and 0 bases, with 2 bases remaining between them. Per germline, CDR1 SGHKS and CDR2 YYEKEE (reference sequence). The CDR3 is made up of 13 amino acids. The CDR3 DNA reads TGTGCCAGCAGCTTGCCCTCTGGAAACACCATATATTTT. Residues: CASSLPSGNTIYF. The whole variable domain, filled in from reference TRBV5-5 and TRBJ1-3, reads DAGVTQSPTHLIKTRGQQVTLRCSPISGHKSVSWYQQVLGQGPQFIFQYYEKEERGRGNFPDRFSARQFPNYSSELNVNALLLGDSALYLCASSLPSGNTIYFGEGSWLTVV.

The chain couples TRBV5-1 to TRBJ2-3; 10 nucleotides agree with TRBD2. Germline V gene data show CDR1 as SGHRS and CDR2 as YFSETQ. V dropped 3 bases and J dropped 1; count of bases not matched to a gene: 5. This CDR3 contains 16 residues. The CDR3 DNA sequence: TGCGCCAGCAGCTCTGCCCTAGCGGGGGGCACAGATACGCAGTATTTT. Its translation: CASSSALAGGTDTQYF.

The chain is built from TRBV5-1 and TRBJ2-2; 10 nucleotides line up with TRBD2. The CDR3 has 17 amino acids. The ends lost 4 bases at V and 0 bases at J; junction bases unmatched: 6. Germline V gene sequence: CDR1 SGHRS, CDR2 YFSETQ. The CDR3 sequence: CASSAGLAVPNTGELFF. The CDR3 nucleotides are TGCGCCAGCAGCGCTGGACTAGCGGTACCGAACACCGGGGAGCTGTTTTTT.